The rows below give T cell receptor beta chains drawn from one sample of a study of post-analysis software for immune sequencing data. One entry per CDR3 protein results from TCRdb running MiXCR on the PCR reads. Counted here are almost 700,000 distinct CDR3 sequences, 55% to 70% occurring once; the ten biggest clones make up approximately 11%. The sample was blood. The receptors were gathered from a girl under 10 years old with multiple sclerosis. The CDR3 runs from the conserved cysteine through the conserved F or W. D genes are given only for firm matches. Part of the rows lack a size; the others show once, few, many or a class for expanded clones.

>.|TRBJ2-1|TRBV9|.
TGTGCCAGCAGCGTAAGGATGGCGGCCAATGAGCAGTTCTTC
CASSVRMAANEQFF
>.|TRBJ2-5|TRBV18|TRBD1
TGTGCCAGCTCACTTCGGGACAGAAGGACGGGAGAGACCCAGTACTTC
CASSLRDRRTGETQYF
>few|TRBJ2-5|TRBV10-3|TRBD2
TGTGCCATCAGGGAAACGGGGGGAAAAGAGACCCAGTACTTC
CAIRETGGKETQYF
>.|TRBJ1-5|TRBV6-2/TRBV6-3|.
TGTGCCAGCAGTTACGCCCGAGGGGTCAATCAGCCCCAGCATTTT
CASSYARGVNQPQHF
>few|TRBJ2-1|TRBV29-1|.
TGCAGCGTTGGAGGGCGCAATGAGCAGTTCTTC
CSVGGRNEQFF
>few|TRBJ1-2|TRBV12-3/TRBV12-4|.
TGTGCCAGCAGTTTAGGGGGCGATAATTTAGGTGGCTACACCTTC
CASSLGGDNLGGYTF
>.|TRBJ2-3|TRBV27|TRBD1
TGTGCCAGCAGTGGGACAGGGGAAACGGGTACGCAGTATTTT
CASSGTGETGTQYF
>.|TRBJ2-3|TRBV7-6|TRBD1
TGTGCCAGCAGCTTGGGGGCAGGACAGGGGATCACAGATACGCAGTATTTT
CASSLGAGQGITDTQYF
>.|TRBJ1-5|TRBV3-1|.
TGTGCCAGCAGCCAATCAGGGGACCCTAATCAGCCCCAGCATTTT
CASSQSGDPNQPQHF
>.|TRBJ1-4|TRBV18|.
TGTGCCAGCTCACCACCGTTGAAAGGGGCGGGTGAAAAACTGTTTTTT
CASSPPLKGAGEKLFF
>few|TRBJ2-3|TRBV5-1|TRBD1
TGCGCCAGCAGCTTCCAGACAGGGGATCCCACAGATACGCAGTATTTT
CASSFQTGDPTDTQYF